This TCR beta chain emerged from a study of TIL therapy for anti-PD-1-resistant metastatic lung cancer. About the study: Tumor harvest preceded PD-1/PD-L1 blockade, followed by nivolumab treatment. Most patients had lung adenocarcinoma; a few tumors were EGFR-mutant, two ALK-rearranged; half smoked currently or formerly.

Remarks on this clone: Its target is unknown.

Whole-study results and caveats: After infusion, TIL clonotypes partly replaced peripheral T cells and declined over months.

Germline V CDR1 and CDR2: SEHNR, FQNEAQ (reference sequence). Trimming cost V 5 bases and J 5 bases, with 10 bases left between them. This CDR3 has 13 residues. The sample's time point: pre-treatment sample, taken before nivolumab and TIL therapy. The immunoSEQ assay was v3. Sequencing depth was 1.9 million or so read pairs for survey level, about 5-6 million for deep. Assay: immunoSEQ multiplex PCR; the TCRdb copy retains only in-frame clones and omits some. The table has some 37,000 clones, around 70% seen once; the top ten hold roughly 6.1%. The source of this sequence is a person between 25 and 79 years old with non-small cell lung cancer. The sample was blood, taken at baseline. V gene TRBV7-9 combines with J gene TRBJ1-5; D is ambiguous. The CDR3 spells CASSPRIDQPQHF. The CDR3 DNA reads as TGTGCCAGCAGCCCCCGGATAGATCAGCCCCAGCATTTT.